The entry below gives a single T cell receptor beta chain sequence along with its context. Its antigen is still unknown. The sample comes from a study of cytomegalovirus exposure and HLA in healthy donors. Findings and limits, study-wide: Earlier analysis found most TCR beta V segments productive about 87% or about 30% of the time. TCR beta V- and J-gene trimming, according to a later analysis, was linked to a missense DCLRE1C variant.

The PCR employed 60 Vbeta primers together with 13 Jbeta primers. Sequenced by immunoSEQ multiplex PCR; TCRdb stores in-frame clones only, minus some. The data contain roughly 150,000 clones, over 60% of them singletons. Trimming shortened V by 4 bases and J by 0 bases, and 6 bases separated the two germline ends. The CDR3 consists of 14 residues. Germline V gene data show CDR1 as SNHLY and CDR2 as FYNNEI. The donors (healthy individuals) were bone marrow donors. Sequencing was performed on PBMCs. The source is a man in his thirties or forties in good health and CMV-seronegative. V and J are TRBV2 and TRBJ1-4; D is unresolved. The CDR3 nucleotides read TGTGCCAGCAGTGCTAACCCAACTAATGAAAAACTGTTTTTT. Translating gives CASSANPTNEKLFF. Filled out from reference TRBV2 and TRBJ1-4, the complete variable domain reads EPEVTQTPSHQVTQMGQEVILRCVPISNHLYFYWYRQILGQKVEFLVSFYNNEISEKSEIFDDQFSVERPDGSNFTLKIRSTKLEDSAMYFCASSANPTNEKLFFGSGTQLSVL.